The table lists the clone carrying this T cell receptor (beta chain) with a count of one. Using immunoSEQ multiplex PCR, the repertoire was profiled, and TCRdb retains in-frame clones only, with some absent. The sample contains fewer than 400,000 clones, 80% to 90% of which appear only once. The CDR3 runs 16 residues. Per germline, CDR1 SGHRS and CDR2 YFSETQ. V was clipped by 1 base and J by 5 bases; unmatched bases: 11. The data belong to a study of blood T cell repertoires in COVID-19. The sequence came from a young man who had recovered from COVID-19. V gene TRBV5-1 combines with J gene TRBJ1-2; TRBD1 matches 7 bases. Input material: PBMCs or T cells enriched from blood (not recorded which). CDR3 coding DNA: TGCGCCAGCAGCTTGACGTCGACAGGGATACAGTATGGCTACACCTTC. It is translated as CASSLTSTGIQYGYTF.